One and the same sample provided the 12 T cell receptor beta chains below, sequenced in a study of early T cells in non-severe SARS-CoV-2 infection. Each CDR3 protein gets one entry after TCRdb re-called the 5' RACE reads with MiXCR. The sample carries more than 65,000 distinct CDR3 sequences, around 15% recorded once. The sample in question was whole blood, obtained at baseline. Receptors originate from an adult who was a healthcare worker with PCR-confirmed SARS-CoV-2 infection or an uninfected control (not recorded which).

This clonotype was recorded at least ten times. The V gene is TRBV6-5, the J gene TRBJ1-2; D ambiguous. Germline V gene lookup returns CDR1 MNHEY and CDR2 SVGAGI. V shed 6 bases and J shed 8 bases, with 13 bases lying between them. CDR3 length equals 12 residues. The CDR3 is CASRNAATGYTF. CDR3 in DNA: TGTGCCAGCAGGAATGCCGCGACCGGCTACACCTTC.

Written as DNA, the CDR3 is TGTGCCAGCAGCAAAGGGGGGACAGTTTATAGCAATCAGCCCCAGCATTTT. It specifies CASSKGGTVYSNQPQHF. The chain joins TRBV21-1 to TRBJ1-5; the table names TRBD1, a call not compared with the DNA. TRBV21-1 is given as a pseudogene. This CDR3 contains 17 residues.

V usage is TRBV7-6 and J usage is TRBJ2-1, with D maybe TRBD1 (5 bases). Trimming took off 4 bases at V and 9 bases at J, with 13 bases between the two ends. There are 13 residues in the CDR3. Germline V CDR1 and CDR2: SGHVS, FNYEAQ. DNA for the CDR3: TGTGCCAGCAGCTCACAGGACATTGGTGAGCAGTTCTTC. As protein: CASSSQDIGEQFF.

This clonotype was detected only a few times. The chain couples TRBV6-5 to TRBJ2-1, with D possibly TRBD2 on 6 matching bases. CDR1 and CDR2 (germline): MNHEY, SVGAGI. The CDR3 sequence is 14 residues long. V shed 2 bases and J shed 10 bases, with 15 bases lying between them. The CDR3 loop is CASSYRPDYGEQFF. The DNA for the CDR3 is TGTGCCAGCAGTTACCGCCCGGACTATGGGGAGCAGTTCTTC.

The rearrangement links TRBV19 to TRBJ2-5; no clear D gene. The germline V and J ends were trimmed by 4 bases and 1 base, with 7 bases remaining between them. Germline V gene data show CDR1 as LNHDA and CDR2 as SQIVND (reference sequence). CDR3 length: 13 residues. The CDR3 bases are TGTGCCAGTAGTAGGCAGAGCCAAGAGACCCAGTACTTC. As protein: CASSRQSQETQYF.

CDR3 bases: TGTGCCACCAGCAGCCCCGGGCTAGCTGCGAACACCGGGGAGCTGTTTTTT. Translating it yields CATSSPGLAANTGELFF. The chain uses TRBV15 and TRBJ2-2; a possible D gene is TRBD2 (5 bases). The germline V gene has CDR1 LNHNV and CDR2 YYDKDF (reference sequence). V lost 3 bases and J 0 bases, leaving 14 bases between the germline ends. The CDR3 sequence is 17 residues long.

In this sample, this clonotype turned up a few times. The V and J genes are TRBV3-1 and TRBJ2-7, with D possibly matching TRBD2 (6 bases). Germline CDR1 LGHDT, CDR2 YNNKEL (reference sequence). The CDR3 consists of 15 residues. Between the trimmed V and J ends, which lost 3 bases and 2 bases, there was a span of 14 bases. CDR3 nucleotide sequence: TGTGCCAGCAGCCAGGAGGGTAGGAGACCCTACGAGCAGTACTTC. It translates to CASSQEGRRPYEQYF.

The V gene is TRBV11-2, the J gene TRBJ2-7; possibly TRBD2 for D (5 bases). Deletions cut 1 base from V and 5 bases from J, with 12 bases between. Germline V gene data show CDR1 as SGHAT and CDR2 as FQNNGV. The CDR3 is made up of 14 amino acids. The chain's CDR3 is CASSLVRGSDEQYF. The CDR3, as DNA: TGTGCCAGCAGCTTAGTACGGGGTTCCGACGAGCAGTACTTC.

V and J are TRBV28 and TRBJ2-7; a weak D match, TRBD1 (5 bases). The V end lost 8 bases, the J end lost 0 bases, and 14 bases lay between the germline ends. CDR1 MDHEN and CDR2 SYDVKM come from the germline V gene. This CDR3 is 14 amino acids long. The CDR3 here is CASGRQFLSYEQYF. The CDR3 DNA sequence: TGTGCCAGCGGCCGACAGTTTCTCTCCTACGAGCAGTACTTC. Full variable domain (remainder filled in from reference TRBV28 and TRBJ2-7): DVKVTQSSRYLVKRTGEKVFLECVQDMDHENMFWYRQDPGLGLRLIYFSYDVKMKEKGDIPEGYSVSREKKERFSLILESASTNQTSMYLCASGRQFLSYEQYFGPGTRLTVT.

This clonotype was recorded at least ten times. The chain links TRBV20-1 to TRBJ2-3, with 11 bases matching TRBD1. The CDR3 consists of 15 residues. Looked up from germline, CDR1 is DFQATT and CDR2 is SNEGSKA (reference sequence). Trimming removed 2 bases from V and 4 bases from J; junction bases left unmatched: 5. The CDR3 protein is CSARKGQGGPDTQYF. CDR3 nucleotide sequence: TGCAGTGCTAGAAAGGGACAGGGGGGTCCAGATACGCAGTATTTT.

This clonotype was counted between two and nine times. The genes are TRBV6-6 and TRBJ1-1, with 7 bases fitting TRBD1. Germline V gene data show CDR1 as MNHNY and CDR2 as SVGAGI (reference sequence). CDR3 size: 14 residues. With V trimmed by 5 bases and J by 4 bases, 7 bases remained unmatched. Written as DNA, the CDR3 is TGTGCCAGCAGTCCCCAGGGGGTAGGCACTGAAGCTTTCTTT. This codes for CASSPQGVGTEAFF.

There are a few counts of this clonotype. This chain joins TRBV4-1 and TRBJ1-3; 9 nucleotides match TRBD1. The germline V gene has CDR1 MGHRA and CDR2 YSYEKL. V lost 1 base to trimming and J lost 3 bases; unmatched junction nucleotides: 4. The CDR3 has 16 amino acids. CDR3 sequence: CASSQVRTGDGNTIYF. The CDR3 bases are TGCGCCAGCAGCCAAGTCCGGACAGGGGATGGAAACACCATATATTTT.